The 26 T cell receptor beta chains listed next were all sequenced from one sample in a study of OX40 agonist ivuxolimab in advanced cancers. The library came from the immunoSEQ multiplex PCR assay. TCRdb stores this immuneACCESS table with in-frame sequences only. Part of the clones is absent; in the studies checked, under half of the shortfall reflects unresolved V genes, and no reason is known for the rest. This sample is represented by tens of thousands of clones; about nine tenths of them were singletons. The leading ten clones occupy under 3.5% of the sample. Sequencing was performed on CD4+ or CD8+ T cells sorted from blood, taken in a trial of the OX40 agonist ivuxolimab. Receptors originate from an adult with an advanced solid tumor such as melanoma, head and neck, liver or kidney cancer.

The chain joins TRBV30 to TRBJ1-3, with TRBD1 as a possible D gene (6 bases). Germline loops: CDR1 GTSNPN, CDR2 SVGIG (reference sequence). CDR3 length: 15 amino acids. Trimming shortened V by 5 bases and J by 4 bases, and 18 bases separated the two germline ends. CDR3 loop: CAWGTGGPIGNTIYF. The CDR3 DNA follows: TGTGCCTGGGGAACGGGGGGGCCGATAGGAAACACCATATATTTT.

DNA for the CDR3: TGTGCCAGCAGTGACCCCCCAGGGGGCCCCTACGAGCAGTACTTC. It is translated as CASSDPPGGPYEQYF. V usage is TRBV6-4 and J usage is TRBJ2-7; the match to TRBD1 covers 8 bases. Germline CDR1 reads MRHNA; CDR2 reads SNTAGT. This CDR3 is 15 amino acids long. V trimming: 2 bases; J trimming: 2 bases; junction bases outside the gene matches: 5.

The gene calls are TRBV7-2 and TRBJ2-5; tentatively, D is TRBD2 (6 bases). The DNA end is a closer match to TRBJ2-7, so the J assignment may be wrong. Germline CDR1 is SGHTA and CDR2 is FQGNSA. This CDR3 is built from 14 residues. The CDR3 here is CASSLVSGDDEQYF. The CDR3 coding sequence is TGTGCCAGCAGCTTAGTCTCGGGGGACGACGAGCAGTACTTC.

The rearrangement links TRBV5-4 to TRBJ1-1; the D is unclear. CDR3 size: 14 residues. Trimming took off 2 bases at V and 0 bases at J, with 8 bases between the two ends. CDR1 SGHNT and CDR2 YYREEE come from the germline V gene (reference sequence). CDR3 residues: CASSFGQMNTEAFF. CDR3 in DNA: TGTGCCAGCAGCTTTGGGCAGATGAACACTGAAGCTTTCTTT.

This rearrangement joins TRBV27 to TRBJ1-2, with TRBD1 identical over 11 bases. The CDR3 extends over 12 amino acids. Germline lookup yields CDR1 MNHEY and CDR2 SMNVEV (reference sequence). J was trimmed by 6 bases and V by 8 bases; bases with no gene match: 2. CDR3 in amino acids: CASGQGANGYTF. The DNA of the CDR3 is TGTGCCAGCGGACAGGGGGCGAATGGCTACACCTTC.

The chain carries TRBV5-1 and TRBJ1-6; TRBD1 matches 9 bases. This CDR3 is 15 amino acids long. Germline-derived CDR1 and CDR2 are SGHRS and YFSETQ. Trimming removed 3 bases from V and 10 bases from J; junction bases left unmatched: 8. CDR3 sequence reads: CASSSRDRATSPLHF. CDR3 coding DNA: TGCGCCAGCAGCTCTCGGGACAGGGCGACCTCACCCCTCCACTTT.

This rearrangement joins TRBV6-6 to TRBJ1-3; tentatively, D is TRBD1 (5 bases). Germline CDR1 is MNHNY and CDR2 is SVGAGI (reference sequence). This CDR3 has 15 amino acids. With 5 bases removed from V and 0 bases from J, the gap between germline ends came to 11 bases. CDR3 protein: CASSPRDLSGNTIYF. The CDR3 DNA sequence: TGTGCCAGCAGTCCCCGGGACCTCTCTGGAAACACCATATATTTT.

The rearrangement uses TRBV28 and TRBJ1-1; a possible D gene is TRBD1 (5 bases). V lost 5 bases and J 0 bases, leaving 13 bases between the germline ends. The germline CDR1 and CDR2 sequences are MDHEN and SYDVKM. The CDR3 is made up of 15 amino acids. The CDR3 DNA is TGTGCCAGCAGTGTCCCGGGGACGGTGAACACTGAAGCTTTCTTT. Translation gives CASSVPGTVNTEAFF.

The chain carries TRBV28 and TRBJ2-7; D is undetermined. The length of the CDR3 is 11 residues. With 6 bases removed from V and 5 bases from J, the gap between germline ends came to 8 bases. Germline V lookup: CDR1 MDHEN, CDR2 SYDVKM. Here the CDR3 reads CASSRGNEQYF. In nucleotides, the CDR3 is TGTGCCAGCAGCAGAGGCAACGAGCAGTACTTC.

Note on this clone: Other DNA sequences of this sample code for an identical CDR3. The J gene is TRBJ2-5, the V gene TRBV28, with no clear D. The germline V and J ends were trimmed by 5 bases and 1 base, with 5 bases remaining between them. The germline gives CDR1 MDHEN, CDR2 SYDVKM. The CDR3 sequence is 12 residues long. This chain's CDR3 is CASSRSQETQYF. In DNA, the CDR3 is TGTGCCAGCAGTCGTAGCCAAGAGACCCAGTACTTC.

This clone was observed once. The V and J genes are TRBV6-5 and TRBJ2-7; 8 nucleotides line up with TRBD2. With 6 bases clipped from V and 4 bases from J, the junction kept 11 bases outside the gene matches. The length of the CDR3 is 15 residues. Per germline, CDR1 MNHEY and CDR2 SVGAGI. CDR3 protein: CASSYGLAGGYEQYF. For the CDR3, the DNA is TGTGCCAGCAGCTACGGGCTAGCGGGTGGTTACGAGCAGTACTTC.

This clone was counted once. The chain is built from TRBV2 and TRBJ2-3; TRBD1 matches at 7 bases. Germline trimming cut 8 bases from V and 1 base from J; bases unmatched to any gene: 9. CDR1 and CDR2 (germline): SNHLY, FYNNEI. The CDR3 sequence is 15 residues long. The CDR3 sequence: CASHPRGLGTDTQYF. CDR3 DNA sequence: TGTGCCAGCCATCCTAGGGGGCTTGGCACAGATACGCAGTATTTT.

This rearrangement joins TRBV4-1 to TRBJ2-4; TRBD2 aligns across 8 bases. After removal of 0 bases from V and 1 base from J, the junction contained 5 bases not matched to a gene. In germline, CDR1 is MGHRA, CDR2 YSYEKL. The CDR3 is 17 residues long. The DNA of the CDR3 is TGCGCCAGCAGCCAAGACCCCGGGGGGGCGGCCAAAAACATTCAGTACTTC. Amino acids: CASSQDPGGAAKNIQYF.

The chain recombines TRBV7-2 with TRBJ2-5; D ambiguous. The germline CDR1 and CDR2 sequences are SGHTA and FQGNSA. The CDR3 is 12 amino acids. V gave up 5 bases and J gave up 6 bases, with 10 bases separating them. For the CDR3, the DNA is TGTGCCAGCAGCAGCGAATTTCAGACCCAGTACTTC. Encoded protein: CASSSEFQTQYF.

The J gene is TRBJ2-1, the V gene TRBV1; the D segment call TRBD1 is taken from the table without a DNA check. TRBV1 is labeled a pseudogene. The CDR3 totals 15 residues. The CDR3 DNA is TGCACCAGCAGCCTTGGGGGCGCCTCTTTTGGTGAGCAGTTCTTC. It is translated as CTSSLGGASFGEQFF.

This clone has a single count. The CDR3 nucleotides are TGTGCCAGCAGATCCCCCGGGACAGGGACCTCTGGCTACACCTTC. Protein sequence: CASRSPGTGTSGYTF. The chain joins TRBV6-5 to TRBJ1-2; 9 bases match TRBD1. Germline V gene lookup returns CDR1 MNHEY and CDR2 SVGAGI. This CDR3 has 15 amino acids. V lost 6 bases and J lost 7; bases outside the gene matches: 12.

This chain links TRBV30 with TRBJ2-7; TRBD1 matches 10 bases. Germline assignment: CDR1 GTSNPN and CDR2 SVGIG (reference sequence). V trimming: 5 bases; J trimming: 4 bases; junction bases outside the gene matches: 5. This CDR3 has 13 amino acids. The CDR3 DNA sequence: TGTGCCTGGGAGCTGGGACAGGGGTACGAGCAGTACTTC. As protein: CAWELGQGYEQYF.

V and J are TRBV19 and TRBJ2-5; no firm D call. V lost 6 bases and J 2 bases, leaving 13 bases between the germline ends. This CDR3 has 14 residues. In germline, CDR1 is LNHDA, CDR2 SQIVND (reference sequence). The CDR3 DNA is TGTGCCAGTAGAGGCGGATGGGTTCAAGAGACCCAGTACTTC. It yields the protein CASRGGWVQETQYF.

V gene TRBV10-3 combines with J gene TRBJ2-5, with 7 bases identical to TRBD2. This CDR3 contains 11 residues. The germline gives CDR1 ENHRY, CDR2 SYGVKD. Trimming removed 11 bases from V and 5 bases from J; junction bases left unmatched: 5. The CDR3 sequence is CAAKRGETQYF. In DNA form, the CDR3 reads TGTGCCGCAAAGCGGGGTGAGACCCAGTACTTC.

This chain connects TRBV15 to TRBJ2-7; perhaps D is TRBD1 or TRBD2 (6 bases each). The CDR3 consists of 13 residues. With 0 bases removed from V and 5 bases from J, the gap between germline ends came to 8 bases. CDR1 is LNHNV, CDR2 YYDKDF, per germline (reference sequence). CDR3 sequence (DNA): TGTGCCACCAGCAGAGATAGGGGGGACGAGCAGTACTTC. It yields the protein CATSRDRGDEQYF.

This chain joins TRBV7-2 and TRBJ1-2; 7 bases agree with TRBD1. The ends lost 1 base at V and 2 bases at J; junction bases unmatched: 4. Germline values: CDR1 SGHTA, CDR2 FQGNSA. This CDR3 is 15 amino acids long. The CDR3 nucleotides are TGTGCCAGCAGCTTAGTCCCAGGGGGGAACTATGGCTACACCTTC. It is translated as CASSLVPGGNYGYTF.

The chain carries TRBV6-5 and TRBJ1-3; D may be TRBD1 (6 bases). V was cut by 6 bases and J by 0 bases, with 9 bases left in between. The germline V gene has CDR1 MNHEY and CDR2 SVGAGI. The CDR3 sequence is 14 residues long. The CDR3 nucleotides are TGTGCCAGCAGGCCGGGACACTCTGGAAACACCATATATTTT. Translating gives CASRPGHSGNTIYF.

The chain recombines TRBV7-2 with TRBJ1-5; 8 bases align to TRBD1. This CDR3 has 15 amino acids. From germline, CDR1 is SGHTA and CDR2 FQGNSA. V gave up 2 bases and J gave up 2 bases; unmatched junction bases: 2. The CDR3 reads CASSLQGQGNQPQHF. The CDR3 DNA reads as TGTGCCAGCAGCTTACAGGGACAGGGCAATCAGCCCCAGCATTTT.

The chain combines TRBV19 with TRBJ2-1; 11 positions agree with TRBD2. V trimming: 5 bases; J trimming: 2 bases; junction bases outside the gene matches: 17. CDR1 and CDR2 from the germline V gene are LNHDA and SQIVND (reference sequence). The CDR3 is made up of 20 amino acids. CDR3 in amino acids: CASSAQLAGASLKAYNEQFF. The CDR3 DNA reads TGTGCCAGTAGTGCCCAACTAGCGGGAGCCTCACTGAAAGCCTACAATGAGCAGTTCTTC.

The rearrangement links TRBV6-5 to TRBJ1-6, with TRBD1 identical over 7 bases. Trimming removed 7 bases from V and 10 bases from J; junction bases left unmatched: 7. The CDR3 extends over 13 amino acids. Germline assignment: CDR1 MNHEY and CDR2 SVGAGI. In DNA form, the CDR3 reads TGTGCCAGCAACCAGGGGGGGAGATCACCCCTCCACTTT. It specifies CASNQGGRSPLHF.

V usage is TRBV7-2 and J usage is TRBJ2-5; 7 nucleotides line up with TRBD2. The CDR3 is 14 residues long. Germline V gene lookup returns CDR1 SGHTA and CDR2 FQGNSA. The J segment lost 5 bases and the V segment lost 5 bases, leaving 8 bases of the junction unmatched. The CDR3 loop reads CASSGRGDWETQYF. CDR3 sequence (DNA): TGTGCCAGCAGCGGACGGGGGGATTGGGAGACCCAGTACTTC.